One T cell receptor (beta chain) is described in this entry. Its antigen is not known. The data derive from a study of blood T cells in healthy people across ages. Findings and caveats of the study: TCR beta diversity, measured per million T cells, fell in a roughly linear way with age.

Approximately 9.6 milliliters of peripheral blood were drawn from each donor into EDTA-treated tubes. Extraction yielded at least 5 micrograms of total RNA per sample. V shed 5 bases, J shed 1 base, and the junction held 2 bases outside the gene matches. The CDR3 contains 13 residues. The V gene's germline CDR1 is SQVTM and CDR2 ANQGSEA. A sample-barcoded 5' primer and a J-beta primer mix were used in a second PCR of roughly 7 to 11 cycles. TCRdb used MiXCR to reprocess the 5' RACE reads, holding one entry per CDR3 protein. The sample has about 800,000 distinct CDR3 sequences; 58% are singletons. The TCR comes from a man aged 30-40 years in good health. This sequence joins TRBV29-1 and TRBJ2-1; 7 positions match TRBD2. Sequencing was done on a sample of blood. The CDR3 nucleotides are TGCAGCGTTACGGGAGGATCCTACAATGAGCAGTTCTTC. Translation gives CSVTGGSYNEQFF.